The 5 T cell receptor beta chains presented below share a single source sample, sequenced in a study of blood T cell repertoires in COVID-19. Produced via immunoSEQ multiplex PCR; TCRdb's table is partial and in-frame only. The sample carries about 190,000 clones, approximately 86% recorded once. The sample consisted of peripheral blood. These receptors came from a man under 40 with acute or convalescent COVID-19.

V usage is TRBV10-3 and J usage is TRBJ1-6, with D maybe TRBD1 (5 bases). V was cut by 4 bases and J by 5 bases, with 12 bases left in between. The CDR3 extends over 15 amino acids. Germline lookup yields CDR1 ENHRY and CDR2 SYGVKD. The CDR3 sequence is CAISGLTGHNSPLHF. The CDR3 nucleotides read TGTGCCATCAGTGGGTTAACAGGCCATAATTCACCCCTCCACTTT.

The rearrangement uses TRBV27 and TRBJ1-3; D is uncertain. Between the trimmed V and J ends, which lost 2 bases and 4 bases, there was a span of 9 bases. The CDR3 length is 14 residues. CDR1 is MNHEY, CDR2 SMNVEV, per germline (reference sequence). The CDR3 spells CASSLRGRGNTIYF. CDR3 DNA sequence: TGTGCCAGCAGTTTACGGGGTAGGGGAAACACCATATATTTT.

The chain is built from TRBV18 and TRBJ2-1; 9 bases fit TRBD2. CDR1 KGHSH and CDR2 LQKENI come from the germline V gene. The CDR3 length is 16 residues. The junction had 1 base not matched to a gene; V was cut back by 1 base and J by 0 bases. The CDR3 region has the DNA TGTGCCAGCTCACCACAGCGGGGGGTCTCCTACAATGAGCAGTTCTTC. Its translation is CASSPQRGVSYNEQFF.

The chain links TRBV19 to TRBJ2-5; possibly TRBD2 for D (7 bases). Trimming removed 5 bases at V and 5 bases at J, with 12 bases between. The CDR3 loop spans 13 amino acids. Germline CDR1 LNHDA, CDR2 SQIVND (reference sequence). The CDR3 region has the DNA TGTGCCAGTAGTCCCCGGGGGGCGGAGACCCAGTACTTC. This codes for CASSPRGAETQYF.

The V and J genes are TRBV7-8 and TRBJ2-1; 10 bases are a match to TRBD1. This CDR3 has 15 amino acids. V lost 6 bases, J lost 3 bases, and 5 bases stayed unmatched. Germline-derived CDR1 and CDR2 are SGHVS and FQNEAQ. The CDR3 bases are TGTGCCAGCAGATCCGGGACAGGGGACTACAATGAGCAGTTCTTC. Amino acids: CASRSGTGDYNEQFF.